The 28 T cell receptor beta chains given below trace back to one sample, sequenced in a study of cytomegalovirus exposure and HLA in healthy donors. The PCR made use of 60 Vbeta and 13 Jbeta primers. Libraries were prepared by immunoSEQ multiplex PCR; TCRdb keeps only in-frame clonotypes and omits some of them. This sample has some 150,000 clones; 72% occur once, and the top ten carry approximately 4%. The material sequenced was PBMCs. The receptors come from a man aged 50 or older in good health and CMV-seropositive.

This clone was recorded once. J is TRBJ2-1 and V is TRBV27, with unresolved D. Trimming removed 2 bases from V and 12 bases from J, with 11 bases in between. Germline CDR1 reads MNHEY; CDR2 reads SMNVEV (reference sequence). The CDR3 loop spans 12 amino acids. CDR3 sequence reads: CASSLLGLGQFF. The DNA for the CDR3 is TGTGCCAGCAGTTTACTAGGCCTTGGGCAGTTCTTC.

V and J are TRBV5-1 and TRBJ2-1; no firm D call. This CDR3 comprises 15 residues. V dropped 4 bases and J dropped 3 bases, with 14 bases sitting between them. CDR1 and CDR2 (germline): SGHRS, YFSETQ. CDR3 loop: CASSPGEKSYNEQFF. The CDR3 region has the DNA TGCGCCAGCAGCCCAGGCGAGAAAAGCTACAATGAGCAGTTCTTC.

This clone was seen a single time. The J gene is TRBJ2-2, the V gene TRBV2, with D tentatively TRBD1 (5 bases). The CDR3 consists of 15 residues. CDR1 and CDR2 (germline): SNHLY, FYNNEI. V gave up 7 bases and J gave up 2 bases, with 14 bases separating them. The CDR3 nucleotides are TGTGCCAGCACCCAAGGGGTAGTAAACACCGGGGAGCTGTTTTTT. Residues: CASTQGVVNTGELFF.

CDR3 residues: CASSRTSGTSSYEQYF. As DNA, the CDR3 is TGTGCCAGTAGTAGGACTAGCGGGACCTCCTCCTACGAGCAGTACTTC. The rearrangement joins TRBV19 to TRBJ2-7, with 12 bases identical to TRBD2. The CDR3 sequence is 16 residues long. The J segment lost 0 bases and the V segment lost 4 bases, leaving 4 bases of the junction unmatched. Germline loops: CDR1 LNHDA, CDR2 SQIVND (reference sequence).

The genes are TRBV5-6 and TRBJ1-4; 10 bases line up with TRBD1. The length of the CDR3 is 15 residues. V dropped 3 bases and J dropped 6; count of bases not matched to a gene: 5. Per germline, CDR1 SGHDT and CDR2 YYEEEE. CDR3 sequence: CASSWVGQGYEKLFF. CDR3 bases: TGTGCCAGCAGCTGGGTGGGACAGGGGTATGAAAAACTGTTTTTT.

V gene TRBV9 combines with J gene TRBJ2-3; D perhaps matches TRBD1 (6 bases). Trimming stripped 1 base from V and 3 bases from J, with 12 bases between. This CDR3 is 15 amino acids long. Germline loops: CDR1 SGDLS, CDR2 YYNGEE. DNA for the CDR3: TGTGCCAGCAGCGTATCAGGGGAAAAGACAGATACGCAGTATTTT. Translating it yields CASSVSGEKTDTQYF.

V gene TRBV7-8 combines with J gene TRBJ1-3; D is ambiguous. V was shortened by 2 bases and J by 0 bases, with 8 bases between the two germline ends. Germline lookup yields CDR1 SGHVS and CDR2 FQNEAQ. The CDR3 has 15 amino acids. This CDR3 is CASSLSQFSGNTIYF. CDR3 sequence (DNA): TGTGCCAGCAGCTTATCACAGTTCTCTGGAAACACCATATATTTT.

The V and J genes are TRBV18 and TRBJ1-1; D is undetermined. The germline V gene has CDR1 KGHSH and CDR2 LQKENI. CDR3 length: 12 amino acids. With 3 bases removed from V and 8 bases from J, the gap between germline ends came to 10 bases. This CDR3 reads CASSPSQLEAFF. CDR3 nucleotide sequence: TGTGCCAGCTCACCCTCACAGCTAGAAGCTTTCTTT.

The chain combines TRBV7-6 with TRBJ2-1; 9 bases line up with TRBD2. The germline V gene encodes CDR1 SGHVS and CDR2 FNYEAQ. This CDR3 is built from 18 residues. J lost 6 bases, V lost 1 base, and 13 bases had no gene match. This chain's CDR3 is CASSLGPPYRAGGNEQFF. The CDR3 nucleotides are TGTGCCAGCAGCTTAGGTCCCCCCTATCGAGCGGGAGGCAATGAGCAGTTCTTC. Supplemented by reference TRBV7-6 and TRBJ2-1, the full variable domain reads GAGVSQSPRYKVTKRGQDVALRCDPISGHVSLYWYRQALGQGPEFLTYFNYEAQQDKSGLPNDRFSAERPEGSISTLTIQRTEQRDSAMYRCASSLGPPYRAGGNEQFFGPGTRLTVL.

This sequence joins TRBV10-3 and TRBJ2-1; TRBD2 matches at 10 bases. V trimming: 3 bases; J trimming: 5 bases; junction bases outside the gene matches: 7. This CDR3 region has 16 residues. Germline assignment: CDR1 ENHRY and CDR2 SYGVKD. The CDR3 here is CAISDPGLASDNEQFF. CDR3 nucleotides: TGTGCCATCAGTGACCCGGGACTAGCGAGTGACAATGAGCAGTTCTTC.

V gene TRBV28 combines with J gene TRBJ1-2, with D unclear. The CDR3 covers 17 residues. CDR1 is MDHEN, CDR2 SYDVKM, per germline. The V end lost 5 bases, the J end lost 4 bases, and 23 bases lay between the germline ends. CDR3 sequence: CASSITRDVLGSYGYTF. Written as DNA, the CDR3 is TGTGCCAGCAGTATTACTCGGGATGTTTTGGGCTCCTATGGCTACACCTTC.

V is TRBV27 and J is TRBJ2-7; D not resolved. The CDR3 spans 15 residues. The V end was cut by 0 bases, the J end by 2 bases, with 11 bases between. In germline, CDR1 is MNHEY, CDR2 SMNVEV (reference sequence). The CDR3 reads CASSLSPGSTYEQYF. The CDR3 DNA is TGTGCCAGCAGTTTATCTCCTGGCTCGACCTACGAGCAGTACTTC.

This chain connects TRBV7-2 to TRBJ2-7; tentative D call: TRBD1 (6 bases). The CDR3 contains 14 residues. V gave up 0 bases and J gave up 3 bases, with 9 bases separating them. From germline, CDR1 is SGHTA and CDR2 FQGNSA. The CDR3 region is CASSLARTDYEQYF. DNA for the CDR3: TGTGCCAGCAGCTTAGCCCGGACAGACTACGAGCAGTACTTC.

This clone was detected a few times. V is TRBV29-1 and J is TRBJ2-4, with 13 bases that match TRBD2. The CDR3 runs 18 residues. J gave up 7 bases and V 0 bases, and 12 bases lay outside the gene matches. The V gene's germline CDR1 is SQVTM and CDR2 ANQGSEA. CDR3 sequence reads: CSVEDRKLAGGPGNIQYF. CDR3 coding DNA: TGCAGCGTTGAAGATCGCAAACTAGCGGGAGGGCCAGGGAACATTCAGTACTTC.

This clone occurred a few times. This chain uses TRBV6-6 with TRBJ1-1; no reliable D call. The V gene lost 6 bases and the J gene lost 1 base, with 9 bases spanning the gap. There are 13 residues in the CDR3. The germline V gene has CDR1 MNHNY and CDR2 SVGAGI (reference sequence). The CDR3 is CASSFSSNTEAFF. CDR3 nucleotides: TGTGCCAGCAGCTTTTCCTCGAACACTGAAGCTTTCTTT.

The chain employs TRBV7-6 and TRBJ2-1, with TRBD2 identical over 9 bases. CDR1 and CDR2 (germline): SGHVS, FNYEAQ. The CDR3 length is 14 residues. V trimming: 7 bases; J trimming: 5 bases; junction bases outside the gene matches: 6. Written as DNA, the CDR3 is TGTGCCAGCACCGCGGGAGGGCCTAACAATGAGCAGTTCTTC. This translates into CASTAGGPNNEQFF.

This clone has more than one count but fewer than ten. This chain connects TRBV2 to TRBJ1-2; D may be TRBD1 (6 bases). The germline V gene encodes CDR1 SNHLY and CDR2 FYNNEI. CDR3 size: 15 residues. V lost 6 bases, J lost 4 bases, and 18 bases lay in between. The CDR3 sequence: CASSLAGVQGYGYTF. CDR3 sequence (DNA): TGTGCCAGCAGCCTCGCGGGGGTACAGGGCTATGGCTACACCTTC.

This chain links TRBV18 with TRBJ2-2; D is undetermined. The V end was cut by 3 bases, the J end by 6 bases, with 14 bases between. Per germline, CDR1 KGHSH and CDR2 LQKENI. There are 15 residues in the CDR3. Here the CDR3 reads CASSPKTESAGELFF. DNA of the CDR3: TGTGCCAGCTCACCCAAGACGGAGAGCGCCGGGGAGCTGTTTTTT.

This clone was seen only once. The CDR3 here is CASSWGTTSYEQYF. DNA of the CDR3: TGTGCCAGCAGCTGGGGGACTACCTCCTACGAGCAGTACTTC. The gene calls are TRBV7-2 and TRBJ2-7; TRBD2 aligns across 7 bases. The CDR3 contains 14 residues. CDR1 SGHTA and CDR2 FQGNSA come from the germline V gene. Trimming removed 4 bases from V and 0 bases from J; junction bases left unmatched: 3.

The chain joins TRBV27 to TRBJ1-2; TRBD1 is a possible D gene (5 bases). The germline V and J ends were trimmed by 6 bases and 4 bases, with 15 bases remaining between them. The germline V gene has CDR1 MNHEY and CDR2 SMNVEV (reference sequence). The CDR3 totals 14 residues. This CDR3 is CASSPQGSPYGYTF. CDR3 bases: TGTGCCAGCAGCCCCCAGGGCTCCCCCTATGGCTACACCTTC.

The chain carries TRBV12-5 and TRBJ2-1, with 8 bases aligning to TRBD2. The CDR3 totals 18 residues. Germline CDR1 LGHNT, CDR2 FRNRAP. V shed 2 bases, J shed 0 bases, and the junction held 9 bases outside the gene matches. This chain's CDR3 is CASGLPNSGIASYNEQFF. CDR3 nucleotides: TGTGCTAGTGGTTTGCCGAATAGCGGGATAGCCTCCTACAATGAGCAGTTCTTC.

This clone showed up just a few times. This chain links TRBV29-1 with TRBJ2-5, with 9 nucleotides matching TRBD2. With V trimmed by 2 bases and J by 7 bases, 5 bases remained unmatched. This CDR3 region has 13 residues. Germline CDR1 reads SQVTM; CDR2 reads ANQGSEA. DNA of the CDR3: TGCAGCGTTGAAAGGACTAGCGTGGGGACCCAGTACTTC. Translating it yields CSVERTSVGTQYF.

The chain couples TRBV10-2 to TRBJ2-3; possibly TRBD1 for D (6 bases). Germline V gives CDR1 WSHSY, CDR2 SAAADI. V was clipped by 5 bases and J by 6 bases, with 18 bases between them. The CDR3 consists of 15 residues. The DNA of the CDR3 is TGCGCCAGCAGTTTTCAACAGGGAATGGAGGATACGCAGTATTTT. Translated: CASSFQQGMEDTQYF.

The V and J genes are TRBV5-1 and TRBJ2-2; D unclear. V lost 2 bases to trimming and J lost 7 bases, with 12 bases between them. From germline, CDR1 is SGHRS and CDR2 YFSETQ. The CDR3 has 14 amino acids. CDR3 protein: CASSFYSVVGELFF. DNA for the CDR3: TGCGCCAGCAGCTTTTACAGTGTCGTCGGGGAGCTGTTTTTT.

This clone has a single count. This sequence joins TRBV5-8 and TRBJ2-1; 8 bases agree with TRBD2. The CDR3 spans 15 residues. Germline V lookup: CDR1 SGHTS, CDR2 YDEGEE. V was clipped by 0 bases and J by 12 bases; unmatched bases: 11. The CDR3 coding sequence is TGTGCCAGCAGCTTGGCGGGGGGGATGATCGGGGTGCAGTTCTTC. It is translated as CASSLAGGMIGVQFF.

The DNA for the CDR3 is TGTGCCAGTAGTATCAGGGGCGGGCGATACGAGCAGTACTTC. Protein product: CASSIRGGRYEQYF. The rearrangement joins TRBV19 to TRBJ2-7; D is perhaps TRBD1 (6 bases). Looked up from germline, CDR1 is LNHDA and CDR2 is SQIVND (reference sequence). This CDR3 spans 14 amino acids. V lost 3 bases to trimming and J lost 4 bases, with 13 bases between them.

The rearrangement uses TRBV4-2 and TRBJ1-2, with 9 bases aligning to TRBD1. V lost 3 bases to trimming and J lost 5 bases; unmatched junction nucleotides: 4. Germline CDR1 LGHNA, CDR2 YNFKEQ. This CDR3 is built from 14 residues. The CDR3 loop reads CASSQDRGGYGYTF. In DNA, the CDR3 is TGTGCCAGCAGCCAGGACAGGGGTGGGTATGGCTACACCTTC.

This clone occurred once. The V call is TRBV29-1, the J call TRBJ2-7; D possibly corresponds to TRBD2 (6 bases). The CDR3 sequence is 13 residues long. Trimming shortened V by 7 bases and J by 2 bases, and 15 bases separated the two germline ends. Germline V gene lookup returns CDR1 SQVTM and CDR2 ANQGSEA. CDR3 in DNA: TGCAGCGCGCGCGGGACCGATACCTACGAGCAGTACTTC. Its translation is CSARGTDTYEQYF.